The present T cell receptor beta chain was sequenced within a study of early T cells in non-severe SARS-CoV-2 infection. This clonotype has only a few counts. TCRdb reprocessed the 5' RACE reads with MiXCR, giving one entry per CDR3 protein. The profile shows under 75,000 distinct CDR3 sequences, about 13% of them singletons. CDR1 and CDR2 (germline): SQVTM, ANQGSEA. The V end was cut by 5 bases, the J end by 0 bases, with 9 bases between. The CDR3 sequence is 13 residues long. Sequences were obtained from whole blood. The chain uses TRBV29-1 and TRBJ2-3; no firm D call. This receptor was taken from an adult who was a healthcare worker with PCR-confirmed SARS-CoV-2 infection or an uninfected control (not recorded which). CDR3 DNA: TGCAGCGTTCGCGGTTCTAGCACAGATACGCAGTATTTT. Amino acids: CSVRGSSTDTQYF.